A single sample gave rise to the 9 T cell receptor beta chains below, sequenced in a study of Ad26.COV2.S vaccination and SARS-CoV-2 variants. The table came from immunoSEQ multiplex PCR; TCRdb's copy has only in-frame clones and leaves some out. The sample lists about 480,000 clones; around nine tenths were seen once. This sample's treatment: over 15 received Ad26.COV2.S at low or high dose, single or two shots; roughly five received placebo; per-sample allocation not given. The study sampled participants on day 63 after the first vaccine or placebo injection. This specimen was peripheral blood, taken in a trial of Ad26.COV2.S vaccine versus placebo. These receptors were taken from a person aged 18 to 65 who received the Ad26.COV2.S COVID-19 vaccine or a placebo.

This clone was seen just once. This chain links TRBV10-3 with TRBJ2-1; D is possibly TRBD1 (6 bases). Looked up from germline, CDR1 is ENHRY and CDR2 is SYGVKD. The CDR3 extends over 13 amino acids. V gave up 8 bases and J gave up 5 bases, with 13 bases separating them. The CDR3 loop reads CAISRDTDNEQFF. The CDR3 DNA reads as TGTGCCATCTCCCGGGACACCGACAATGAGCAGTTCTTC.

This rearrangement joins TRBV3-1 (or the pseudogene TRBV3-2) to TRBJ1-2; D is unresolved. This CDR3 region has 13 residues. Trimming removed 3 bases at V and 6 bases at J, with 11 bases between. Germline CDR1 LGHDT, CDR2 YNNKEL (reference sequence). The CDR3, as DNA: TGTGCCAGCAGCCATCGCCTGGCGGATGGCTACACCTTC. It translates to CASSHRLADGYTF.

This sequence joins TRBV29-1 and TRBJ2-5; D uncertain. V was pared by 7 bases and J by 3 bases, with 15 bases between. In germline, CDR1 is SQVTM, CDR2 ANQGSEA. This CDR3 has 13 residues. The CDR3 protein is CSAPVAGEETQYF. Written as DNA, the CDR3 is TGCAGCGCCCCAGTGGCAGGCGAAGAGACCCAGTACTTC. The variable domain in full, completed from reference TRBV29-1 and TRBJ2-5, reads SAVISQKPSRDICQRGTSLTIQCQVDSQVTMMFWYRQQPGQSLTLIATANQGSEATYESGFVIDKFPISRPNLTFSTLTVSNMSPEDSSIYLCSAPVAGEETQYFGPGTRLLVL.

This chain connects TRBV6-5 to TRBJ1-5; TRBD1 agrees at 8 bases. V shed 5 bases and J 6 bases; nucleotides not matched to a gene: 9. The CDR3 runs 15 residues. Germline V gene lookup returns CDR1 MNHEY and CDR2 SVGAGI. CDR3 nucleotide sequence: TGTGCCAGCAGTCCCAACAGGGGGGAGGGTCAGCCCCAGCATTTT. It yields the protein CASSPNRGEGQPQHF.

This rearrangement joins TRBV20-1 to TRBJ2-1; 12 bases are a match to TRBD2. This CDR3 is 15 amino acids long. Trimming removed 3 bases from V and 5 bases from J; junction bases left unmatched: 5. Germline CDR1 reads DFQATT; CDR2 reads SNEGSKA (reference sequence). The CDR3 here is CSASGTSGYHNEQFF. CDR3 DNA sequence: TGCAGTGCTAGTGGGACTAGCGGGTACCACAATGAGCAGTTCTTC.

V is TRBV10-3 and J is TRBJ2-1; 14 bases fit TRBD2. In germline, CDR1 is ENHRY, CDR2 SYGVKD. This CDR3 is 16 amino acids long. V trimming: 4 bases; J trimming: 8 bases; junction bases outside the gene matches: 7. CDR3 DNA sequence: TGTGCCATCAGTGCCCCGGGACTAGCGGGAGTGGATGAGCAGTTCTTC. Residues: CAISAPGLAGVDEQFF.

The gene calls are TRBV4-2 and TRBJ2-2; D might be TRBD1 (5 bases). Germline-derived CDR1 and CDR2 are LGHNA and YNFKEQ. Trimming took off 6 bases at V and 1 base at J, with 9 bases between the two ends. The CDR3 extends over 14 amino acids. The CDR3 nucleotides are TGTGCCAGCAGACAGGTGAAGAACACCGGGGAGCTGTTTTTT. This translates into CASRQVKNTGELFF.

CDR3: CASSGWDSGSYSNQPQHF. The CDR3 DNA follows: TGTGCCAGCAGCGGATGGGACAGCGGATCATATAGCAATCAGCCCCAGCATTTT. This rearrangement joins TRBV7-2 to TRBJ1-5; 7 nucleotides match TRBD1. After removal of 5 bases from V and 0 bases from J, the junction contained 13 bases not matched to a gene. Germline V gene sequence: CDR1 SGHTA, CDR2 FQGNSA. The CDR3 runs 18 residues.

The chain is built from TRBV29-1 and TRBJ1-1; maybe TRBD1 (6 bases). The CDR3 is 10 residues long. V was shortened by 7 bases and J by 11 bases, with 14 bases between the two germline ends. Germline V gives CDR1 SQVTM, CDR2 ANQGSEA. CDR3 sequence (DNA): TGCAGCGCCGGGGGGCTTGGTGCTTTCTTT. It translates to CSAGGLGAFF.